This TCR beta chain was sequenced for a study of cytomegalovirus exposure and HLA in healthy donors. Study-wide results and limits: In a later analysis, CMV-associated beta chains were mostly HLA-associated, it appeared. Association of a missense DCLRE1C variant with TCR beta V- and J-gene trimming was reported in a later analysis.

The V end lost 5 bases, the J end lost 3 bases, and 16 bases lay between the germline ends. The CDR3 sequence is 15 residues long. Germline V lookup: CDR1 SGHVS, CDR2 FQNEAQ. Concerning this clone itself: Its antigen is unknown.

60 Vbeta and 13 Jbeta primers were used in PCR. The assay was immunoSEQ multiplex PCR, and TCRdb's table has in-frame clones only and misses some. The sample carries roughly 140,000 clones, 64% recorded once. The rearrangement links TRBV7-8 to TRBJ1-2; perhaps TRBD1 as D (6 bases). This TCR was sampled from a woman in her 30s in good health and CMV-seropositive. Material for sequencing was PBMCs. This CDR3 reads CASSVDQGFDYGYTF. CDR3 nucleotides: TGTGCCAGCAGCGTCGACCAGGGGTTTGACTATGGCTACACCTTC.